This T cell receptor beta chain originates from a study of T cells in Graves' hyperthyroidism and ophthalmopathy. Study-wide results and caveats: The majority of expanded thyroid clonotypes above 0.001 also appeared in blood. Ophthalmopathy was model-predicted a median about 6.7 months pre-onset. Ophthalmopathy was separated from stable hyperthyroidism by a 13 V-J model.

Calling Graves' hyperthyroidism stable meant ophthalmopathy did not progress within 18 months. Researchers took RNA transcripts and amplified the TCR beta CDR3 regions from them. The primer set for the first-round RT-PCR of the TCR CDR3 was HTBI. A single record per CDR3 protein comes from TCRdb applying MiXCR to the multiplex PCR reads. The table has about 580,000 distinct CDR3 sequences, about 45% seen once. Germline V CDR1 and CDR2: MNHEY, SVGAGI. The CDR3 is 15 amino acids. V lost 6 bases, J lost 7 bases, and 9 bases stayed unmatched. In its sample, this clonotype was seen many times. The target antigen is unknown.

Input material: peripheral blood or thyroid tissue (not recorded which). This clonotype originated in a woman between 18 and 30 years old with Graves' hyperthyroidism. The gene calls are TRBV6-5 and TRBJ2-5; 12 bases line up with TRBD1. CDR3 in amino acids: CASSTGTGGAGTQYF. The CDR3 DNA reads TGTGCCAGCAGCACCGGGACAGGGGGCGCCGGGACCCAGTACTTC.